This T cell receptor beta chain appears in the sequencing data of a study of cytomegalovirus exposure and HLA in healthy donors. Study-level findings and limits: Three chains tied to CMV proved CMV antigen-specific in vitro. Cytomegalovirus-associated TCR beta chains were listed, numbering under 200. The tendency of first-cohort TCR clusters to co-occur in the 120 or so validation repertoires emerged from a later analysis.

Details on this clone: What it binds is unknown.

TCRdb keeps only in-frame clones here, not all; method: immunoSEQ multiplex PCR. The sample holds about 330,000 clones, 70% to 90% seen once. An approximately 120-subject validation cohort, separate from the approximately 720-subject first cohort, supplied the donors. The V end lost 0 bases, the J end lost 2 bases, and 11 bases lay between the germline ends. Germline CDR1 reads MNHEY; CDR2 reads SMNVEV (reference sequence). This CDR3 region has 15 residues. The source material was PBMCs. The receptor's source is a woman in her late teens or twenties in good health and CMV-seronegative. V is TRBV27 and J is TRBJ2-7, with D tentatively TRBD1 (5 bases). The chain's CDR3 is CASSLSKGYPYEQYF. The CDR3 nucleotides read TGTGCCAGCAGTTTATCGAAGGGGTATCCCTACGAGCAGTACTTC.